This T cell receptor (beta chain) derives from a study of blood T cell repertoires in COVID-19 (dated by TCRdb to the early 2020s). Regarding the study in general: Samples covering the acute and convalescent phases of COVID-19 were provided by collaborators in the United States, Italy and Spain. Where available, HLA class I and class II types were taken from metadata supplied by the sample provider and were not determined by assay-based typing. The dataset comprised deeply sampled blood TCRbeta repertoires from subjects exposed to, actively infected with, or recovered from COVID-19. The sample metadata nearly always contained a de-identified subject ID, COVID-19 status, age in years and sex. The prospective study material was composed of cDNA or gDNA derived from T cells, B-cell-depleted T cells, or PBMCs. The samples were drawn from the first 160 participants of the ongoing ImmuneRACE study and from more than 1,000 subjects provided by 6 global collaborators. The repertoires were made available in a free public database intended to serve as a resource for research on the immune response to SARS-CoV-2. Study-wide conclusions, independent of this receptor: The amount of clinical and demographic metadata varied by source and participant and was provided uncurated.

The immunoSEQ Assay, a bias-controlled multiplex PCR, was used to amplify TCRbeta CDR3 regions from genomic DNA. As for how the authors treated the data: Nucleated cell counts per sample were estimated from amplification of reference gene primers within the assay. To quantify the absolute abundance of each unique TCRbeta CDR3 rearrangement, sequence reads were collapsed and filtered. For each sample, productive Simpson clonality was calculated as the square root of Simpson's diversity index over productive rearrangements. Not all clones reach the TCRdb copy of this immuneACCESS table, which keeps in-frame sequences only. Checked studies attribute under half of the gap to unresolved V genes and leave the rest unexplained. Clone size and the V and J calls come from that table; the DNA yielded D and trimming. The sample includes some 300,000 clones, with roughly 86% observed a single time. Of the sample, about 1.2% falls within the top ten clones.

About this clone itself: It lacks a known antigen. It has no much larger one-base neighbor in the sample; base qualities were not kept.

Whole blood was collected in K2EDTA tubes by collaborating institutions according to the institutions' own protocols. Collaborator samples were shipped for TCRbeta analysis as frozen whole blood, isolated PBMCs, or DNA extracted from either sample type. Based on the germline V gene (reference sequence), the CDR1 and CDR2 sequences are LNHDA and SQIVND. V and J are truncated by 5 bases and 4 bases respectively, leaving an intervening sequence of 9 bases. Its CDR3 holds 13 amino acids, cysteine through phenylalanine. The only DNA kept is the CDR3, 39 bases in frame from the first base. Material for sequencing was peripheral blood. The chain couples TRBV19 to TRBJ1-5, with the D gene too uncertain to name. This sequence was found in a man in his sixties or seventies with acute or convalescent COVID-19. The DNA reads as follows: TGTGCCAGTAGTCCGGGTTTTAATCAGCCCCAGCATTTT. It translates to CASSPGFNQPQHF.